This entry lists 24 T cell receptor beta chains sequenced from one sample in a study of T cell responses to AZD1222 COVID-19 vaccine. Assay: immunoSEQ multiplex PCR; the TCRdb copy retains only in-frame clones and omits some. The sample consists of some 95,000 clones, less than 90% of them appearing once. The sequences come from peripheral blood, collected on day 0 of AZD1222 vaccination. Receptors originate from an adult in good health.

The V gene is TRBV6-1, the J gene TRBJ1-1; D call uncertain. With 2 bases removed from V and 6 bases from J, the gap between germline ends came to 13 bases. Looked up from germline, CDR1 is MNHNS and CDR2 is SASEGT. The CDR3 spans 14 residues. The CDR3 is CASSEIPSIPEAFF. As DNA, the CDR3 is TGTGCCAGCAGTGAAATCCCCAGTATTCCTGAAGCTTTCTTT.

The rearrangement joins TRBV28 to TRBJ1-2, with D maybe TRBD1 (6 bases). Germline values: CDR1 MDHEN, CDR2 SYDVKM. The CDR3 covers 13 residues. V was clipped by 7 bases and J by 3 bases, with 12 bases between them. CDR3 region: CASTDAGDYGYTF. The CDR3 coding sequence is TGTGCCAGCACTGACGCAGGGGACTATGGCTACACCTTC.

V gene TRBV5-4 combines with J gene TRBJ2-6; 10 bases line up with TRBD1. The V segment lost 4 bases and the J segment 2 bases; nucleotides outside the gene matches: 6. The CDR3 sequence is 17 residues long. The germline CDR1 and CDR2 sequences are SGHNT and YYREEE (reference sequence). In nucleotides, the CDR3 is TGTGCCAGCAGCCTCGGGACAGGGGTAGCTGGGGCCAACGTCCTGACTTTC. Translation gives CASSLGTGVAGANVLTF. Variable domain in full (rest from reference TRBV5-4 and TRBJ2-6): ETGVTQSPTHLIKTRGQQVTLRCSSQSGHNTVSWYQQALGQGPQFIFQYYREEENGRGNFPPRFSGLQFPNYSSELNVNALELDDSALYLCASSLGTGVAGANVLTFGAGSRLTVL.

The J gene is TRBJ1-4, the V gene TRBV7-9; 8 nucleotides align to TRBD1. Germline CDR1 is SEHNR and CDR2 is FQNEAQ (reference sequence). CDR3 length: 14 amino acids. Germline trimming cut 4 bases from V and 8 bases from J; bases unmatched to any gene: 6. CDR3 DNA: TGTGCCAGCAGCTCGCAGGGGGCGGGGGAAAAACTGTTTTTT. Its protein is CASSSQGAGEKLFF.

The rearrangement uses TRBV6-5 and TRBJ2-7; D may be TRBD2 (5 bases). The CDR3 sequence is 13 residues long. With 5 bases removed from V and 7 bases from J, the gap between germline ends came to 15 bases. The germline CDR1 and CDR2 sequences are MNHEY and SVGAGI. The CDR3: CASSILGLGEQYF. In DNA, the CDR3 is TGTGCCAGCAGTATACTAGGTTTGGGGGAGCAGTACTTC.

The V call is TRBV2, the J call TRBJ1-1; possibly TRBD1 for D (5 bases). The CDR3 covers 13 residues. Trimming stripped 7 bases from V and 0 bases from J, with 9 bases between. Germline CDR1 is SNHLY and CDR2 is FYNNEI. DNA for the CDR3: TGTGCCAGCAATTCAGGGATGAACACTGAAGCTTTCTTT. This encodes CASNSGMNTEAFF.

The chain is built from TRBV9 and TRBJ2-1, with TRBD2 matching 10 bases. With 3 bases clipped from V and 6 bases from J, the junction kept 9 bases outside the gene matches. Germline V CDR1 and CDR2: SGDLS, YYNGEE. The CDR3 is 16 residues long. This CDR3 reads CASSGYKRGGPNEQFF. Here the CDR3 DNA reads TGTGCCAGCAGCGGATATAAGCGGGGGGGCCCCAATGAGCAGTTCTTC.

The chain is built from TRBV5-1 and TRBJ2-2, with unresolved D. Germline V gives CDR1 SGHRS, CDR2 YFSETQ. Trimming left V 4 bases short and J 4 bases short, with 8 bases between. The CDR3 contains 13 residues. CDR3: CASSPAFTGELFF. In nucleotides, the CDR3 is TGCGCCAGCAGCCCAGCATTCACCGGGGAGCTGTTTTTT. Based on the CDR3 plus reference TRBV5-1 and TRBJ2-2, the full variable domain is KAGVTQTPRYLIKTRGQQVTLSCSPISGHRSVSWYQQTPGQGLQFLFEYFSETQRNKGNFPGRFSGRQFSNSRSEMNVSTLELGDSALYLCASSPAFTGELFFGEGSRLTVL.

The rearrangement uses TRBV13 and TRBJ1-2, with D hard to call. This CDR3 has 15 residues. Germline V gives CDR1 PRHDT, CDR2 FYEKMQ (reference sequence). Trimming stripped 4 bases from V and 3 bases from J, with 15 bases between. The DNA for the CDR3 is TGTGCCAGCAGCTCTACAGCATCTTCTTACTATGGCTACACCTTC. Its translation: CASSSTASSYYGYTF.

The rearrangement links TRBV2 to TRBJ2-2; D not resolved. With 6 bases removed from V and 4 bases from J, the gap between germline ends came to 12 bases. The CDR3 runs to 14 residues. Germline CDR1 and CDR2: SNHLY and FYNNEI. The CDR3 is CASRPIRGTGELFF. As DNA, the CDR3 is TGTGCCAGCAGGCCCATTCGCGGCACCGGGGAGCTGTTTTTT.

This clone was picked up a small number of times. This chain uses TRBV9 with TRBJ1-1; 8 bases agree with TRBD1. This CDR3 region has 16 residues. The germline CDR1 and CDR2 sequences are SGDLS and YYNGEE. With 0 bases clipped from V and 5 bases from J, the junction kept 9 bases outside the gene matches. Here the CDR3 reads CASSVGVRGRGTEAFF. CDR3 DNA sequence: TGTGCCAGCAGCGTAGGGGTCAGGGGGCGCGGTACTGAAGCTTTCTTT.

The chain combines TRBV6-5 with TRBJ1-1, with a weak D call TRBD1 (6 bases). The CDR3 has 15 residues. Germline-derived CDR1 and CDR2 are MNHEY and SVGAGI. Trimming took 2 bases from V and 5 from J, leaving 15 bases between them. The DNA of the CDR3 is TGTGCCAGCAGTTACCTGGCGACACAGGGAACTGAAGCTTTCTTT. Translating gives CASSYLATQGTEAFF.

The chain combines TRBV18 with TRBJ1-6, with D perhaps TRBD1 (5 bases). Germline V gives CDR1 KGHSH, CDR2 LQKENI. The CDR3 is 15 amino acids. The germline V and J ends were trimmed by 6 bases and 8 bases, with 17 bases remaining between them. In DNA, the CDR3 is TGTGCCAGCTCCCCCATGAGGGCGGGGGATTCACCCCTCCACTTT. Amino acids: CASSPMRAGDSPLHF.

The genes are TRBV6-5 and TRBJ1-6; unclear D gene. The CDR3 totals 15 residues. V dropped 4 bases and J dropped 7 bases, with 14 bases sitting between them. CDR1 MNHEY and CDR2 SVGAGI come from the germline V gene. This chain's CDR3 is CASSFAGPGNSPLHF. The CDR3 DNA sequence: TGTGCCAGCAGTTTCGCCGGTCCCGGGAATTCACCCCTCCACTTT.

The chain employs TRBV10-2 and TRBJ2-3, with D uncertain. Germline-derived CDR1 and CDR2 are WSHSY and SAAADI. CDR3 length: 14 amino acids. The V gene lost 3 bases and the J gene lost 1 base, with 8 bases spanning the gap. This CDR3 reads CASSDLSRTDTQYF. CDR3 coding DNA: TGCGCCAGCAGTGATCTATCACGCACAGATACGCAGTATTTT.

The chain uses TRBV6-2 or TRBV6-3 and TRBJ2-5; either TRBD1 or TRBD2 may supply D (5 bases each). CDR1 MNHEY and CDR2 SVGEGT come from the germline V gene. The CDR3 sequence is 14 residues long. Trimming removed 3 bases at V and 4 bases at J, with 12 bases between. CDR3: CASSYLGPGETQYF. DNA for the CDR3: TGTGCCAGCAGTTATCTGGGACCAGGAGAGACCCAGTACTTC.

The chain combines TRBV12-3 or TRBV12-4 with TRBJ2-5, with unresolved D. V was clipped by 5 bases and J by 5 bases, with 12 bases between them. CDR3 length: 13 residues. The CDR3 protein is CASSRPIRETQYF. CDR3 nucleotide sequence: TGTGCCAGCAGTCGCCCCATTAGGGAGACCCAGTACTTC.

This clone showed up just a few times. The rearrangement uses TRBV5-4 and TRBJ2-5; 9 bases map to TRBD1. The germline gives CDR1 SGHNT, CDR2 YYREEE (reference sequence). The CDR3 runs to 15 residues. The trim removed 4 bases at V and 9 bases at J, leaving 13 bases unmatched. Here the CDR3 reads CASSPEGRGDRAQYF. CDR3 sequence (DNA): TGTGCCAGCAGCCCCGAAGGTCGCGGGGACAGGGCCCAGTACTTC.

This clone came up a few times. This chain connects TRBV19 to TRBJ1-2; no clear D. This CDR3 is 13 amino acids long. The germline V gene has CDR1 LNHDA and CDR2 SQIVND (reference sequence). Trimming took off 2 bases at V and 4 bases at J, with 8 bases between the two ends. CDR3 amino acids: CASSIPPFYGYTF. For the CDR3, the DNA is TGTGCCAGTAGTATACCCCCTTTCTATGGCTACACCTTC. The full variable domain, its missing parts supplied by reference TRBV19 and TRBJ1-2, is DGGITQSPKYLFRKEGQNVTLSCEQNLNHDAMYWYRQDPGQGLRLIYYSQIVNDFQKGDIAEGYSVSREKKESFPLTVTSAQKNPTAFYLCASSIPPFYGYTFGSGTRLTVV.

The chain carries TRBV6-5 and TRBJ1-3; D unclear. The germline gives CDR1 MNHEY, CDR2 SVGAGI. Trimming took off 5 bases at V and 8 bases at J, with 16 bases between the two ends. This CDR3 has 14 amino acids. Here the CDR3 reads CASSSNSGTYTIYF. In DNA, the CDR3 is TGTGCCAGCAGTAGTAACAGCGGAACGTACACCATATATTTT.

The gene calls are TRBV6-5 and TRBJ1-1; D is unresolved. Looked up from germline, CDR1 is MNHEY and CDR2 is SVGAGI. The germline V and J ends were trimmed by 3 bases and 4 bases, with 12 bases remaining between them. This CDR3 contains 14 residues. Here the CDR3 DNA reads TGTGCCAGCAGTTATTCCCCCAGCAGCACTGAAGCTTTCTTT. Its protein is CASSYSPSSTEAFF.

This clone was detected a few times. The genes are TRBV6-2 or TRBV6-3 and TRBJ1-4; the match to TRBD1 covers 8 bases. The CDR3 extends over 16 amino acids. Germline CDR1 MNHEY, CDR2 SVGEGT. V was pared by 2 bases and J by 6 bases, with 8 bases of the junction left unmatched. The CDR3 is CASSYTGGQGDEKLFF. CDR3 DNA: TGTGCCAGCAGTTACACCGGAGGACAGGGTGATGAAAAACTGTTTTTT.

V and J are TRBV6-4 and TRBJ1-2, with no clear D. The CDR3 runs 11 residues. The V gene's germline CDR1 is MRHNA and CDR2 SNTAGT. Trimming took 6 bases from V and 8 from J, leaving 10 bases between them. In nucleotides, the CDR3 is TGTGCCAGCAGCGCCAAGCGAGGCTACACCTTC. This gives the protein CASSAKRGYTF.

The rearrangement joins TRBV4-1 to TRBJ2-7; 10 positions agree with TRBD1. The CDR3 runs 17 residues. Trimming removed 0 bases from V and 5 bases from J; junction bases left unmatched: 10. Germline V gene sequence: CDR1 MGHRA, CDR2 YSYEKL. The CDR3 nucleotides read TGCGCCAGCAGCCAAGATCTCCGGACAGGGGGTTTCGACGAGCAGTACTTC. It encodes CASSQDLRTGGFDEQYF.